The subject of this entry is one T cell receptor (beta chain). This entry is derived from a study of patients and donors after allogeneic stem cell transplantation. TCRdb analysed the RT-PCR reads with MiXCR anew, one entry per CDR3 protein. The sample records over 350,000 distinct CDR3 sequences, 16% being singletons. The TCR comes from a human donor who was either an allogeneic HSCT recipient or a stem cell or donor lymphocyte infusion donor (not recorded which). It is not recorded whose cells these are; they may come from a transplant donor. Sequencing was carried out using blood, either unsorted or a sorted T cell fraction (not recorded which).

CDR3 coding DNA: TGCAGCGTTGGGGGGACAGGGGTAGCGAACACTGAAGCTTTCTTT. Its protein is CSVGGTGVANTEAFF. The chain employs TRBV29-1 and TRBJ1-1, with TRBD1 identical over 10 bases. Unmatched junction bases numbered 6, after V lost 4 bases and J lost 1 base. In germline, CDR1 is SQVTM, CDR2 ANQGSEA. The CDR3 runs 15 residues.